This T cell receptor (beta chain) was documented in a study of beta chain features in type 1 diabetes. In the study overall: All samples yielded around 98,000,000 examined sorted cells. Notes on the study in general: In cDNA sequencing, cells with high TCR expression could be over-represented. For Type 1 diabetes patients, all four CD4+ subsets carried TCRB CDR3s that were moderately but significantly shorter. The study found that naive, central memory and Treg TCRB repertoires appeared more similar in patients than in healthy donors.

Expressed TCRB transcripts were sequenced because the entire RNA isolate underwent reverse transcription. Here immunoSEQ multiplex PCR was the method, and the copy in TCRdb shows in-frame clones only, minus some. The table lists under 300,000 clones, roughly 22% of them singletons. The CDR3 spans 19 residues. V shed 5 bases and J 5 bases; nucleotides not matched to a gene: 14. Germline CDR1 is SGHAT and CDR2 is FQNNGV. Concerning this clone itself: Its antigen is unidentified.

Post-sort purity exceeded 98% for all sorted populations. The V call is TRBV11-2, the J call TRBJ2-5; TRBD2 matches at 16 bases. Source material: naive CD4+ T cells from blood. This TCR was sampled from a woman aged 35 to 49 with type 1 diabetes. CDR3 residues: CASSRQGLAGGPMAETQYF. In DNA form, the CDR3 reads TGTGCCAGCAGCCGACAGGGACTAGCGGGAGGGCCTATGGCCGAGACCCAGTACTTC.